The entry that follows covers one T cell receptor beta chain sequence. Its specificity is not known. These data come from a study of identical twins. TCRdb processed the 5' RACE reads anew with MiXCR; each CDR3 protein has one entry. The table shows about 690,000 distinct CDR3 sequences, with roughly 6% occurring only once. Study-level points and caveats: Rather than following the same donors, the conclusions depended on cross-sectional statistical analysis. Where out-of-frame alpha sequences were twin-shared, they showed excess low generation probability. While abundant cord blood beta clonotypes carried fewer insertions, memory repertoires showed no such pattern.

The length of the CDR3 is 13 residues. Germline V gives CDR1 MNHEY, CDR2 SVGAGI. V lost 2 bases, J lost 6 bases, and 8 bases lay in between. The rearrangement joins TRBV6-5 to TRBJ2-1; D is unresolved. The clonotype comes from a man between 18 and 29 years old in good health. The sample taken for sequencing was naive T cells sorted from blood. CDR3: CASSYALSNEQFF. CDR3 DNA sequence: TGTGCCAGCAGTTACGCCCTGTCCAATGAGCAGTTCTTC.